Included here is one T cell receptor (beta chain) sequence, with context. The antigen is unknown. One end of the junction is discordant with germline, which a read error may explain. Donors had no recently reported acute infections or vaccinations and were HIV-negative. On sorted subsets, replicate PCRs used about 200 ng DNA, or 25,000 to 35,000 T cell genomes. Sequencing was performed with immunoSEQ multiplex PCR; in TCRdb, only in-frame clones are kept and a portion is missing. Seen here are 850,000 to 1,100,000 clones, approximately 80% observed once, and the top ten hold more than 0.85%. This record belongs to a study of shared clonotypes between healthy human individuals. Overall study results and limits: Non-shared clonotypes showed lower generation probabilities than clonotypes common to all four donors. Measured sharing among donors was expected to vary with sequencing depth.

The CDR3 loop spans 16 amino acids. Germline CDR1 SGHDN, CDR2 FVKESK. This receptor was taken from a man between 18 and 35 years old in good health. Some clones in this sample may be carry-over from other donors' samples. Sequences were obtained from memory CD4+ T cells from PBMCs. Sample subset: CD45RA-negative fraction. This chain uses TRBV14 with TRBJ2-5, with D hard to call. The CDR3 spells CVSSPRLGSAQETQYF. CDR3 sequence (DNA): TGTGTCAGCAGCCCACGGCTGGGGTCCGCCCAAGAGACCCAGTACTTC.